This T cell receptor beta chain was recovered during a study of T cell changes during pregnancy in multiple sclerosis. The CDR3 is 14 residues long. CDR1 is SNHLY, CDR2 FYNNEI, per germline. V shed 4 bases and J shed 13 bases, with 22 bases lying between them. Profiled with immunoSEQ multiplex PCR; TCRdb holds only in-frame clones, not every one. The repertoire holds about 77,000 clones, with 90% to 95% as singletons. Here the sequenced sample was peripheral blood, taken after pregnancy. The chain carries TRBV2 and TRBJ1-2; no clear D gene. The clonotype originates from a female donor in good health, enrolled as a control in a pregnancy study. In DNA form, the CDR3 reads TGTGCCAGCAGTGTTTCAGACACACGGCTGGGTGCCACCTTC. Residues: CASSVSDTRLGATF.